These 32 T cell receptor beta chains were sequenced from one sample in a study of shared clonotypes between healthy human individuals. Assay: immunoSEQ multiplex PCR; the TCRdb copy retains only in-frame clones and omits some. This table has 2,500,000 or so clones, 85% to 95% appearing once. Sequencing was done on a sample of naive CD4+ T cells from PBMCs. Described subset: CD45RA+ positively selected. Receptors originate from a man between 18 and 29 years old in good health. Some clones in this sample may be carry-over from other donors' samples.

The CDR3 spells CASSPDPLSSYEQYF. The CDR3 nucleotides read TGCGCCAGCAGTCCCGACCCCCTAAGCTCCTACGAGCAGTACTTC. The chain combines TRBV10-2 with TRBJ2-7; D is unclear. Between the trimmed V and J ends, which lost 5 bases and 0 bases, there was a span of 14 bases. The CDR3 totals 15 residues. Germline CDR1 reads WSHSY; CDR2 reads SAAADI.

The V call is TRBV5-1, the J call TRBJ1-5; D gene ambiguous. CDR3 length: 15 amino acids. CDR1 is SGHRS, CDR2 YFSETQ, per germline. Trimming stripped 2 bases from V and 4 bases from J, with 13 bases between. The chain's CDR3 is CASSFEGMRNQPQHF. CDR3 nucleotide sequence: TGCGCCAGCAGCTTCGAAGGGATGCGGAATCAGCCCCAGCATTTT.

The DNA for the CDR3 is TGTGCCAGCAGCAGACCTAGCGGGAGCTCCTACGAGCAGTACTTC. Protein: CASSRPSGSSYEQYF. The genes are TRBV5-4 and TRBJ2-7; 10 bases align to TRBD2. V lost 4 bases and J lost 0; bases outside the gene matches: 4. Germline CDR1 and CDR2: SGHNT and YYREEE (reference sequence). The CDR3 is made up of 15 amino acids.

The chain employs TRBV5-6 and TRBJ1-4; TRBD1 matches at 8 bases. Unmatched junction bases numbered 7, after V lost 4 bases and J lost 8 bases. CDR3 size: 14 residues. CDR1 and CDR2 from the germline V gene are SGHDT and YYEEEE. In nucleotides, the CDR3 is TGTGCCAGCAGCCTTCAGGGGGCTGGGGAAAAACTGTTTTTT. Its translation is CASSLQGAGEKLFF.

The rearrangement joins TRBV6-1 to TRBJ2-1; D is ambiguous. Trimming removed 6 bases at V and 6 bases at J, with 12 bases between. The CDR3 length is 13 residues. The germline V gene has CDR1 MNHNS and CDR2 SASEGT. The CDR3 reads CASSRRPGNEQFF. For the CDR3, the DNA is TGTGCCAGCAGCCGAAGACCCGGCAATGAGCAGTTCTTC.

The J gene is TRBJ2-5, the V gene TRBV19, with 14 bases fitting TRBD2. CDR1 and CDR2 from the germline V gene are LNHDA and SQIVND (reference sequence). V dropped 4 bases and J dropped 5; count of bases not matched to a gene: 9. This CDR3 has 17 residues. CDR3 DNA sequence: TGTGCCAGTAGTACCAGACTAGCGGGAGGGCCTGGGGAGACCCAGTACTTC. Its translation is CASSTRLAGGPGETQYF.

The rearrangement uses TRBV11-2 and TRBJ2-2; D possibly corresponds to TRBD1 (6 bases). The germline V and J ends were trimmed by 5 bases and 5 bases, with 12 bases remaining between them. Germline values: CDR1 SGHAT, CDR2 FQNNGV. This CDR3 contains 14 residues. Here the CDR3 reads CASSPRTVTGELFF. DNA for the CDR3: TGTGCCAGCAGCCCCCGGACAGTGACCGGGGAGCTGTTTTTT.

The sample holds one count of this clone. The V call is TRBV28, the J call TRBJ1-2, with a tentative D call TRBD1 (6 bases). CDR3 size: 14 residues. The germline gives CDR1 MDHEN, CDR2 SYDVKM. With 5 bases removed from V and 8 bases from J, the gap between germline ends came to 18 bases. The CDR3 nucleotides read TGTGCCAGCAGTGAAACCGGGACATCGAAGGGCTACACCTTC. This codes for CASSETGTSKGYTF.

Of note for this clone: Additional DNA sequences in this sample encode the identical CDR3. J is TRBJ1-1 and V is TRBV11-3; no clear D. The CDR3 has 13 residues. CDR1 and CDR2 (germline): SGHNT, YENEEA. V lost 4 bases and J 2 bases, leaving 8 bases between the germline ends. CDR3 DNA: TGTGCCAGCAGCTCAGGCCCCAACACTGAAGCTTTCTTT. This translates into CASSSGPNTEAFF.

The V and J genes are TRBV7-3 and TRBJ1-3; D possibly corresponds to TRBD1 (6 bases). The CDR3 contains 16 residues. The germline V gene encodes CDR1 SGHTA and CDR2 FQGTGA. The V gene lost 0 bases and the J gene lost 0 bases, with 9 bases spanning the gap. DNA for the CDR3: TGTGCCAGCAGCTTAACGGGGACACCCTCTGGAAACACCATATATTTT. Its protein product is CASSLTGTPSGNTIYF.

This clone was detected once. This chain links TRBV28 with TRBJ1-2; D uncertain. Germline-derived CDR1 and CDR2 are MDHEN and SYDVKM. The CDR3 has 16 amino acids. V was shortened by 2 bases and J by 0 bases, with 13 bases between the two germline ends. The CDR3: CASSLPLGLTNYGYTF. The CDR3 DNA reads TGTGCCAGCAGTTTACCCCTCGGCTTGACTAACTATGGCTACACCTTC.

V and J are TRBV4-3 and TRBJ1-3; 7 nucleotides line up with TRBD1. The germline gives CDR1 LGHNA, CDR2 YSLEER. The J segment lost 1 base and the V segment lost 3 bases, leaving 3 bases of the junction unmatched. This CDR3 region has 15 residues. The CDR3 sequence: CASSQGGQSGNTIYF. CDR3 nucleotides: TGCGCCAGCAGCCAGGGGGGACAGTCTGGAAACACCATATATTTT.

The chain recombines TRBV11-2 with TRBJ2-3; possibly TRBD2 for D (6 bases). The germline V gene has CDR1 SGHAT and CDR2 FQNNGV. With 3 bases removed from V and 3 bases from J, the gap between germline ends came to 13 bases. The CDR3 has 15 amino acids. The CDR3 coding sequence is TGTGCCAGCAGCTTTTCGGGAGTGGTGACAGATACGCAGTATTTT. Translating gives CASSFSGVVTDTQYF.

The chain employs TRBV4-2 and TRBJ2-7; TRBD2 matches at 9 bases. Trimming removed 4 bases from V and 3 bases from J; junction bases left unmatched: 13. This CDR3 spans 17 amino acids. CDR1 is LGHNA and CDR2 is YNFKEQ in the germline V gene. Written as DNA, the CDR3 is TGTGCCAGCAGCCCGACCCGGGTGGGGCGGGAGGGCTACGAGCAGTACTTC. Its translation: CASSPTRVGREGYEQYF.

Only a few counts were recorded for this clone. V gene TRBV29-1 combines with J gene TRBJ1-1; no reliable D call. The CDR3 is 13 amino acids. Germline V gene lookup returns CDR1 SQVTM and CDR2 ANQGSEA. Deletions cut 2 bases from V and 8 bases from J, with 15 bases between. The CDR3 reads CSVESWTGREAFF. The CDR3 DNA sequence: TGCAGCGTTGAAAGCTGGACGGGGAGAGAAGCTTTCTTT.

The gene calls are TRBV28 and TRBJ1-3; possibly TRBD1 for D (6 bases). CDR3 size: 14 residues. Trimming took 6 bases from V and 0 from J, leaving 9 bases between them. In germline, CDR1 is MDHEN, CDR2 SYDVKM. DNA of the CDR3: TGTGCCAGCAGGAGGGACACCTCTGGAAACACCATATATTTT. Its translation: CASRRDTSGNTIYF.

This chain links TRBV13 with TRBJ1-5; D is perhaps TRBD1 (6 bases). The CDR3 spans 15 residues. The V gene lost 4 bases and the J gene lost 3 bases, with 13 bases spanning the gap. In germline, CDR1 is PRHDT, CDR2 FYEKMQ (reference sequence). The CDR3 loop is CASSSNRVPNQPQHF. Written as DNA, the CDR3 is TGTGCCAGCAGCTCCAACAGGGTACCCAATCAGCCCCAGCATTTT.

J is TRBJ1-5 and V is TRBV12-5; D gene unclear. This CDR3 comprises 12 residues. V gave up 8 bases and J gave up 0 bases, with 5 bases separating them. The germline CDR1 and CDR2 sequences are LGHNT and FRNRAP. CDR3 region: CASTYSNQPQHF. In DNA, the CDR3 is TGTGCTAGTACATATAGCAATCAGCCCCAGCATTTT.

This chain uses TRBV7-9 with TRBJ2-1; D ambiguous. This CDR3 contains 13 residues. Germline V gene data show CDR1 as SEHNR and CDR2 as FQNEAQ (reference sequence). Trimming shortened V by 0 bases and J by 4 bases, and 4 bases separated the two germline ends. CDR3 sequence reads: CASSLAPYNEQFF. Here the CDR3 DNA reads TGTGCCAGCAGCTTAGCGCCTTACAATGAGCAGTTCTTC.

The chain employs TRBV7-2 and TRBJ2-3; 14 positions agree with TRBD2. The CDR3 consists of 17 residues. The junction had 6 bases not matched to a gene; V was cut back by 5 bases and J by 2 bases. CDR1 and CDR2 (germline): SGHTA, FQGNSA. Here the CDR3 DNA reads TGTGCCAGCAGCCCCGGGACTAGCGGGAGCACCACAGATACGCAGTATTTT. This gives the protein CASSPGTSGSTTDTQYF. The variable domain in full, with the rest retrieved from reference TRBV7-2 and TRBJ2-3, is GAGVSQSPSNKVTEKGKDVELRCDPISGHTALYWYRQSLGQGLEFLIYFQGNSAPDKSGLPSDRFSAERTGGSVSTLTIQRTQQEDSAVYLCASSPGTSGSTTDTQYFGPGTRLTVL.

The genes are TRBV5-1 and TRBJ2-2; D may be TRBD1 (6 bases). V shed 2 bases and J shed 3 bases, with 8 bases lying between them. This CDR3 spans 14 amino acids. Germline values: CDR1 SGHRS, CDR2 YFSETQ. CDR3 coding DNA: TGCGCCAGCAGCTTAGGACAGCACACCGGGGAGCTGTTTTTT. It codes for CASSLGQHTGELFF.

The chain is built from TRBV28 and TRBJ1-2; TRBD1 aligns across 10 bases. Losses at the gene ends were 5 bases for V and 5 bases for J; bases not matched to a gene: 5. Germline V gene lookup returns CDR1 MDHEN and CDR2 SYDVKM. There are 14 residues in the CDR3. CDR3 nucleotides: TGTGCCAGCAGTAGACAGGGGGCAAAGTATGGCTACACCTTC. Translating gives CASSRQGAKYGYTF.

This clone appeared a few times. The sample contains more than one DNA sequence encoding this CDR3. The rearrangement links TRBV11-3 to TRBJ2-5; a possible D gene is TRBD2 (6 bases). Germline V gene data show CDR1 as SGHNT and CDR2 as YENEEA. V was clipped by 3 bases and J by 4 bases, with 6 bases between them. This CDR3 is built from 12 residues. Here the CDR3 DNA reads TGTGCCAGCAGCTTCGGGGGAGAGACCCAGTACTTC. Its translation is CASSFGGETQYF.

The chain links TRBV7-9 to TRBJ1-2; 10 nucleotides agree with TRBD1. Germline V gene lookup returns CDR1 SEHNR and CDR2 FQNEAQ (reference sequence). The CDR3 length is 14 residues. After removal of 4 bases from V and 3 bases from J, the junction contained 2 bases not matched to a gene. The CDR3 sequence is CASSYGTGDYGYTF. The DNA for the CDR3 is TGTGCCAGCAGCTACGGGACAGGGGACTATGGCTACACCTTC.

The genes are TRBV4-3 and TRBJ1-2, with no clear D. This CDR3 comprises 14 residues. Trimming took 1 base from V and 1 from J, leaving 7 bases between them. Per germline, CDR1 LGHNA and CDR2 YSLEER. CDR3 DNA sequence: TGCGCCAGCAGCCAAGTCGGCTTTAACTATGGCTACACCTTC. This translates into CASSQVGFNYGYTF.

V gene TRBV28 combines with J gene TRBJ1-2; D is perhaps TRBD1 (5 bases). V lost 2 bases to trimming and J lost 3 bases, with 22 bases between them. The V gene's germline CDR1 is MDHEN and CDR2 SYDVKM. The CDR3 runs 18 residues. The CDR3 region is CASSLRFNRGVVYYGYTF. CDR3 sequence (DNA): TGTGCCAGCAGTTTACGCTTCAACCGGGGGGTGGTGTACTATGGCTACACCTTC.

The rearrangement uses TRBV4-1 and TRBJ1-1, with D unclear. V gave up 0 bases and J gave up 11 bases, with 13 bases separating them. CDR1 and CDR2 (germline): MGHRA, YSYEKL. This CDR3 is built from 13 residues. CDR3 sequence: CASSQDVALPAFF. CDR3 DNA sequence: TGCGCCAGCAGCCAAGATGTGGCCCTGCCGGCTTTCTTT.

The genes are TRBV18 and TRBJ2-7, with unresolved D. The germline gives CDR1 KGHSH, CDR2 LQKENI. The CDR3 is 13 amino acids. V shed 2 bases and J shed 6 bases, with 11 bases lying between them. The DNA of the CDR3 is TGTGCCAGCTCACCAGGGTCCGCCGGCGAGCAGTACTTC. It translates to CASSPGSAGEQYF.

The chain employs TRBV5-1 and TRBJ1-5; D ambiguous. In germline, CDR1 is SGHRS, CDR2 YFSETQ. The CDR3 runs 16 residues. The V end lost 1 base, the J end lost 4 bases, and 15 bases lay between the germline ends. The CDR3 DNA reads TGCGCCAGCAGCTTGAGGCCTCAAGCGGCTAATCAGCCCCAGCATTTT. Its protein product is CASSLRPQAANQPQHF. Together with reference TRBV5-1 and TRBJ1-5, the CDR3 gives the full variable domain: KAGVTQTPRYLIKTRGQQVTLSCSPISGHRSVSWYQQTPGQGLQFLFEYFSETQRNKGNFPGRFSGRQFSNSRSEMNVSTLELGDSALYLCASSLRPQAANQPQHFGDGTRLSIL.

This chain uses TRBV7-2 with TRBJ2-2; TRBD1 matches at 7 bases. V trimming: 4 bases; J trimming: 2 bases; junction bases outside the gene matches: 7. Germline CDR1 and CDR2: SGHTA and FQGNSA. This CDR3 comprises 16 residues. CDR3 sequence reads: CASSSTGASNTGELFF. The CDR3 DNA sequence: TGTGCCAGCAGCTCCACAGGGGCCTCAAACACCGGGGAGCTGTTTTTT. The whole variable domain, filled in from reference TRBV7-2 and TRBJ2-2, reads GAGVSQSPSNKVTEKGKDVELRCDPISGHTALYWYRQSLGQGLEFLIYFQGNSAPDKSGLPSDRFSAERTGGSVSTLTIQRTQQEDSAVYLCASSSTGASNTGELFFGEGSRLTVL.

The chain employs TRBV29-1 and TRBJ1-1; D uncertain. The CDR3 contains 19 residues. The germline V gene encodes CDR1 SQVTM and CDR2 ANQGSEA. The V gene lost 4 bases and the J gene lost 11 bases, with 38 bases spanning the gap. The CDR3 nucleotides read TGCAGCGTTGCCCCCCAACGCGTCGGCTTTCTTTGGCCGAACGCGTCGGCTTTCTTT. Translation gives CSVAPQRVGFLWPNASAFF. Together with reference TRBV29-1 and TRBJ1-1, the CDR3 gives the full variable domain: SAVISQKPSRDICQRGTSLTIQCQVDSQVTMMFWYRQQPGQSLTLIATANQGSEATYESGFVIDKFPISRPNLTFSTLTVSNMSPEDSSIYLCSVAPQRVGFLWPNASAFFGQGTRLTVV.

V gene TRBV27 combines with J gene TRBJ2-7; D tentatively fits TRBD1 or TRBD2 (5 bases each). This CDR3 is built from 15 residues. Trimming shortened V by 5 bases and J by 3 bases, and 17 bases separated the two germline ends. Germline V CDR1 and CDR2: MNHEY, SMNVEV (reference sequence). CDR3 loop: CASSLRPGLLYEQYF. Written as DNA, the CDR3 is TGTGCCAGCAGTCTCCGGCCGGGGCTTCTCTACGAGCAGTACTTC.